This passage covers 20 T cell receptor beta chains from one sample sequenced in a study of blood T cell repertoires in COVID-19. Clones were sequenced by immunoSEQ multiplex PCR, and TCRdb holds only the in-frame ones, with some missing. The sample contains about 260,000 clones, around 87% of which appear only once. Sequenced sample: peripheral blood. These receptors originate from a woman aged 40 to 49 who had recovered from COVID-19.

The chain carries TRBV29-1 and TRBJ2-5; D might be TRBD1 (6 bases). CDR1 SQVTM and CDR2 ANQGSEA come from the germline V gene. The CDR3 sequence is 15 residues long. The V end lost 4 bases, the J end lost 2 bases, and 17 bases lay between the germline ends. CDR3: CSVVGAGLPQETQYF. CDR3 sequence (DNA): TGCAGCGTTGTGGGGGCAGGGCTACCTCAAGAGACCCAGTACTTC.

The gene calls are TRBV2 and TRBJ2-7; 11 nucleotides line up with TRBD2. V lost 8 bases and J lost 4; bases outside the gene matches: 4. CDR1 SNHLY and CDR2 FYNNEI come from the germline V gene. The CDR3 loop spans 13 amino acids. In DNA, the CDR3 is TGTGCCAGCTTAGCGGGGGGGCCGTACGAGCAGTACTTC. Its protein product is CASLAGGPYEQYF.

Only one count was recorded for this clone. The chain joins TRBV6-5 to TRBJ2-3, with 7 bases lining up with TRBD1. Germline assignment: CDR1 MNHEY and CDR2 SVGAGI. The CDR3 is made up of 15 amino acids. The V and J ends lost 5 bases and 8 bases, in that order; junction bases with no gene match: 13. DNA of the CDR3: TGTGCCAGCAGTAAAACCGGGACAGCTCACGGTACGCAGTATTTT. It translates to CASSKTGTAHGTQYF.

The chain's CDR3 is CASSPAPTYEQYF. The CDR3 region has the DNA TGTGCCAGCAGTCCCGCGCCAACCTACGAGCAGTACTTC. The V and J genes are TRBV12-3 or TRBV12-4 and TRBJ2-7; D ambiguous. The V gene lost 5 bases and the J gene lost 2 bases, with 10 bases spanning the gap. This CDR3 contains 13 residues.

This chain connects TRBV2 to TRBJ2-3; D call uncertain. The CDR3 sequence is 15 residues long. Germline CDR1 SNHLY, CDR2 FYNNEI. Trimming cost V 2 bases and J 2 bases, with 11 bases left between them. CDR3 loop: CASSELVLDTDTQYF. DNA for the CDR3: TGTGCCAGCAGTGAATTGGTCTTAGACACAGATACGCAGTATTTT.

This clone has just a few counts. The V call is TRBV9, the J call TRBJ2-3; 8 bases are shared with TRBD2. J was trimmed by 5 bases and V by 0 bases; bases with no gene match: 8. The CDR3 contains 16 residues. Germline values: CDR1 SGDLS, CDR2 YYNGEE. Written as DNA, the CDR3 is TGTGCCAGCAGCGTAGGGCTAGCGCGGGGGGTAGATACGCAGTATTTT. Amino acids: CASSVGLARGVDTQYF.

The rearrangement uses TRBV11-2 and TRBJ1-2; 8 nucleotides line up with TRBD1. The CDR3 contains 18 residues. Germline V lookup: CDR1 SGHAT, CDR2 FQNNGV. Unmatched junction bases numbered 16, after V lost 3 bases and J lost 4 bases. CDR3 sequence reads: CASSFSSGWGQELYGYTF. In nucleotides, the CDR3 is TGTGCCAGCAGCTTTAGTTCCGGCTGGGGACAGGAGCTCTATGGCTACACCTTC.

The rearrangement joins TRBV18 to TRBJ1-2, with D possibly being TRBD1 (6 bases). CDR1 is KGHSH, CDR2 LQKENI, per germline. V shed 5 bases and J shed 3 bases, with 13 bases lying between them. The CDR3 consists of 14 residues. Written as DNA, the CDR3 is TGTGCCAGCTCATTCGGACAGTGGGACTATGGCTACACCTTC. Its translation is CASSFGQWDYGYTF.

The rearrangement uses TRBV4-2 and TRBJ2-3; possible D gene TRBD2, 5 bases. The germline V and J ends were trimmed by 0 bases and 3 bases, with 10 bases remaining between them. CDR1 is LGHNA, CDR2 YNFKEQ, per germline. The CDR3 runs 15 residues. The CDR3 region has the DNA TGTGCCAGCAGCCAAGAGCTAGCTGGGACAGATACGCAGTATTTT. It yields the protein CASSQELAGTDTQYF.

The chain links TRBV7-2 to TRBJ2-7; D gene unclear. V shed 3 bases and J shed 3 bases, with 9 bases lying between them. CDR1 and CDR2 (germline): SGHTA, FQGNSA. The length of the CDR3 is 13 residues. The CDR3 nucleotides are TGTGCCAGCAGCTTCTACTTCCGCTACGAGCAGTACTTC. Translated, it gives CASSFYFRYEQYF.

The chain's CDR3 is CASSSSREQGVRGNTIYF. CDR3 bases: TGTGCCAGCAGCTCATCCCGGGAACAGGGGGTTCGGGGAAACACCATATATTTT. The chain couples TRBV13 to TRBJ1-3; 8 bases match TRBD1. V lost 4 bases and J lost 4; bases outside the gene matches: 15. The CDR3 consists of 18 residues. CDR1 is PRHDT, CDR2 FYEKMQ, per germline (reference sequence).

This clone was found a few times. The CDR3 coding sequence is TGTGCCAGCAGCTTAATCCCGGCAGGGAACACTGAAGCTTTCTTT. Its translation: CASSLIPAGNTEAFF. This rearrangement joins TRBV7-3 to TRBJ1-1, with D unresolved. The CDR3 is 15 residues long. V was cut by 1 base and J by 1 base, with 10 bases left in between. The germline CDR1 and CDR2 sequences are SGHTA and FQGTGA. Filled out from reference TRBV7-3 and TRBJ1-1, the complete variable domain reads GAGVSQTPSNKVTEKGKYVELRCDPISGHTALYWYRQSLGQGPEFLIYFQGTGAADDSGLPNDRFFAVRPEGSVSTLKIQRTERGDSAVYLCASSLIPAGNTEAFFGQGTRLTVV.

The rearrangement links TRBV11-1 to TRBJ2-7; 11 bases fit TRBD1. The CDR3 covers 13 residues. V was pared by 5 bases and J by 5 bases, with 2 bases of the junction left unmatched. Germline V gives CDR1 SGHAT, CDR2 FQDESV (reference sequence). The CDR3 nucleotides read TGTGCCAGCAGCGCGGGACAGGGGGACGAGCAGTACTTC. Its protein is CASSAGQGDEQYF.

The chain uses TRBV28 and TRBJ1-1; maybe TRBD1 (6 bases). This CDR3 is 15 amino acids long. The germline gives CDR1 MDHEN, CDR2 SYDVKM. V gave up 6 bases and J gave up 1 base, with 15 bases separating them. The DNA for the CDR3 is TGTGCCAGCAGACCTATTGACAGGACGAACACTGAAGCTTTCTTT. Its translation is CASRPIDRTNTEAFF.

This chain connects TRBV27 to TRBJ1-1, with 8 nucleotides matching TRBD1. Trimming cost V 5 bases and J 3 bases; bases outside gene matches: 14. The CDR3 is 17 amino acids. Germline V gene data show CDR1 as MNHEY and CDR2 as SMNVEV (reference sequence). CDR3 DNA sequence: TGTGCCAGCAGTCCGAAGATACGACAGGGGTCAGACACTGAAGCTTTCTTT. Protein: CASSPKIRQGSDTEAFF.

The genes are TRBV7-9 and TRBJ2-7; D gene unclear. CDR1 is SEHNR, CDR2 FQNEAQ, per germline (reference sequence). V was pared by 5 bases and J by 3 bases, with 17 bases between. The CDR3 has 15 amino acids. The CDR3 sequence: CASSNPRRGFYEQYF. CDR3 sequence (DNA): TGTGCCAGCAGCAACCCCCGGCGAGGCTTCTACGAGCAGTACTTC.

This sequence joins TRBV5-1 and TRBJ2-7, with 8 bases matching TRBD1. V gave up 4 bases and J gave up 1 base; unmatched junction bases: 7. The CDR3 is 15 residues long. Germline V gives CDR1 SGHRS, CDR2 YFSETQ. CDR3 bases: TGCGCCAGCAGCCTACAGGGGGGAGGTTCCTACGAGCAGTACTTC. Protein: CASSLQGGGSYEQYF.

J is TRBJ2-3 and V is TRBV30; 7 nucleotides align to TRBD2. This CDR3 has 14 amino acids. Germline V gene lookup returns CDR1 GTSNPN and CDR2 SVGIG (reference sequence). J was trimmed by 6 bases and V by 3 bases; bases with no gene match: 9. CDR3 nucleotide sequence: TGTGCCTGGAGCTTAGGCGGGGGAATCGATACGCAGTATTTT. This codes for CAWSLGGGIDTQYF.

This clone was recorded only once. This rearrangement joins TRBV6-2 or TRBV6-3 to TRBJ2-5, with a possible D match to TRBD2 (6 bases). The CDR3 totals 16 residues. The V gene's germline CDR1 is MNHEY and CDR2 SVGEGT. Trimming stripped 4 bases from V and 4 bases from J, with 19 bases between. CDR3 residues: CASSSLLAGIGETQYF. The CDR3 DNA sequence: TGTGCCAGCAGTTCCCTACTAGCTGGTATTGGAGAGACCCAGTACTTC.

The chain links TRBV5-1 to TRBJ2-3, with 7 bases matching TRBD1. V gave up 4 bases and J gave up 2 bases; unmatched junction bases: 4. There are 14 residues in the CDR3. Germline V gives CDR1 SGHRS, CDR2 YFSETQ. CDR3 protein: CASSLTGDTDTQYF. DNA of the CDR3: TGCGCCAGCAGCCTTACAGGGGACACAGATACGCAGTATTTT.